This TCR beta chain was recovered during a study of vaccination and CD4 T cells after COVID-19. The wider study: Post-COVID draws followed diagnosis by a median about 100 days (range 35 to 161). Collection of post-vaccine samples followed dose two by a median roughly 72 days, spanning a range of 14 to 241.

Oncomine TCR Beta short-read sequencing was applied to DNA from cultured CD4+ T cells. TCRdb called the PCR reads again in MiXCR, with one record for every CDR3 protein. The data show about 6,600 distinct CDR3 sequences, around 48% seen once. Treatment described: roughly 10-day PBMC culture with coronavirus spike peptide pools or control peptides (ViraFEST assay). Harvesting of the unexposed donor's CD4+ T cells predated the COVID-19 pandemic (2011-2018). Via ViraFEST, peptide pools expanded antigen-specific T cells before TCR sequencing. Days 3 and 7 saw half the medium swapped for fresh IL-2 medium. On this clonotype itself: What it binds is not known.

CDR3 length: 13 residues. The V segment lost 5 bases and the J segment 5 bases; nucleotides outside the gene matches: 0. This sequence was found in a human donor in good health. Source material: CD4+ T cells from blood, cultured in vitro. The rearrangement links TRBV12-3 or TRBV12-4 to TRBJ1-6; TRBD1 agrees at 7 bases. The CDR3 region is CASSTGDNSPLHF. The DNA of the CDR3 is TGTGCCAGCAGTACAGGGGATAATTCACCCCTCCACTTT.